This T cell receptor (beta chain) was recorded in a study of shared clonotypes between healthy human individuals. The V end lost 5 bases, the J end lost 4 bases, and 21 bases lay between the germline ends. The CDR3 is 17 residues long. Germline V CDR1 and CDR2: SEHNR, FQNEAQ (reference sequence). Every subset's genomic DNA went evenly onto several immunoSEQ plates. Each PCR replicate run on unsorted PBMC took in about 0.3 ug DNA, around 30,000 T cell genomes. The sequenced material, unsorted PBMC DNA, was run on ten immunoSEQ deep assay plates. Using immunoSEQ multiplex PCR, the repertoire was profiled, and TCRdb retains in-frame clones only, with some absent. The sample shows some 490,000 clones, around 80% of them seen only once.

The specimen sequenced was PBMCs. The source is a woman aged 40 to 50 in good health. Some clones in this sample may be carry-over from other donors' samples. The chain employs TRBV7-9 and TRBJ2-1, with a possible D match to TRBD1 (5 bases). The CDR3, as DNA: TGTGCCAGCAGCACGAACCGATTAACAACAGGTTACAATGAGCAGTTCTTC. Translating gives CASSTNRLTTGYNEQFF.